The clone carrying this TCR beta chain has a single count. The antigen remains undetermined. The ends were cut back, 3 bases at V and 0 bases at J, with 7 bases in the middle. Germline assignment: CDR1 SGHTS and CDR2 YDEGEE. The CDR3 is 13 residues long. The source of the sample is a study of T cell responses to AZD1222 COVID-19 vaccine. Study observations and caveats: The breadth and depth of Spike-specific TCRs increased once two AZD1222 doses had been given.

TCRdb's copy holds only in-frame clones and misses some; the assay was immunoSEQ multiplex PCR. The sample records tens of thousands of clones, 75% to 90% being singletons. Pooled in the analysis were second doses at about 4 or about 12 weeks. The sample in question was peripheral blood, obtained 28 days after the second AZD1222 dose. The chain couples TRBV5-8 to TRBJ2-7; D is undetermined. The TCR comes from an adult who received the AZD1222 COVID-19 vaccine. As DNA, the CDR3 is TGTGCCAGCAGCTGGCATAGCTCCTACGAGCAGTACTTC. This encodes CASSWHSSYEQYF.